The 31 T cell receptor beta chains below come from one sample, sequenced in a study of blood T cells in healthy people across ages. Sample-barcoded 5' priming and a J-beta primer mix drove a second PCR of about 6 to 12 cycles. MiXCR, run by TCRdb on the 5' RACE reads, gives a single entry per CDR3 protein. The profile covers roughly 1.9 million distinct CDR3 sequences, with approximately 40% appearing a single time and under 30% taken by the ten largest. The material sequenced was blood. These TCRs come from a human donor in good health.

This clonotype has more than one count but fewer than ten. The V and J genes are TRBV24-1 and TRBJ2-4, with no clear D. The V gene lost 5 bases and the J gene lost 13 bases, with 20 bases spanning the gap. This CDR3 comprises 14 residues. Germline V lookup: CDR1 KGHDR, CDR2 SFDVKD. The CDR3 nucleotides are TGTGCCACCAGTGGATATGCCTCCTACAATGAGCAGTACTTC. Amino acids: CATSGYASYNEQYF.

The chain employs TRBV29-1 and TRBJ2-3; 10 bases map to TRBD2. J gave up 7 bases and V 4 bases, and 5 bases lay outside the gene matches. In germline, CDR1 is SQVTM, CDR2 ANQGSEA. This CDR3 has 13 amino acids. The CDR3 loop is CSVGSGGYHTQYF. In DNA form, the CDR3 reads TGCAGCGTTGGTAGCGGGGGGTATCATACGCAGTATTTT.

The chain joins TRBV7-2 to TRBJ2-5, with TRBD2 as a possible D gene (7 bases). Trimming removed 5 bases from V and 2 bases from J, with 24 bases in between. The CDR3 loop spans 18 amino acids. Germline CDR1 and CDR2: SGHTA and FQGNSA. The CDR3 DNA reads TGTGCCAGCAGCGTGCGGCCGTCGGGGGGCACCTCACAAGAGACCCAGTACTTC. Its translation is CASSVRPSGGTSQETQYF.

This chain links TRBV20-1 with TRBJ1-5, with 7 bases identical to TRBD1. The CDR3 totals 17 residues. Germline CDR1 DFQATT, CDR2 SNEGSKA (reference sequence). Trimming cost V 3 bases and J 5 bases; bases outside gene matches: 16. CDR3 DNA sequence: TGCAGTGCTAGCTCAGCCAGTGACAGGGCTAATCATCAGCCCCAGCATTTT. Amino acids: CSASSASDRANHQPQHF.

The rearrangement joins TRBV14 to TRBJ1-4; D ambiguous. The V end was cut by 3 bases, the J end by 8 bases, with 7 bases between. The CDR3 runs to 12 residues. Looked up from germline, CDR1 is SGHDN and CDR2 is FVKESK. In nucleotides, the CDR3 is TGTGCCAGCAGCCACGGTCTGGAAAAACTGTTTTTT. It specifies CASSHGLEKLFF.

The chain links TRBV28 to TRBJ2-7, with a tentative D call TRBD1 (6 bases). V lost 5 bases, J lost 0 bases, and 14 bases lay in between. The CDR3 has 15 amino acids. Germline CDR1 reads MDHEN; CDR2 reads SYDVKM. The CDR3, as DNA: TGTGCCAGCAGTACGCAGGGGACCTTCTCCTACGAGCAGTACTTC. Amino acids: CASSTQGTFSYEQYF. The whole variable domain, remainder taken from reference TRBV28 and TRBJ2-7, is DVKVTQSSRYLVKRTGEKVFLECVQDMDHENMFWYRQDPGLGLRLIYFSYDVKMKEKGDIPEGYSVSREKKERFSLILESASTNQTSMYLCASSTQGTFSYEQYFGPGTRLTVT.

The chain uses TRBV5-1 and TRBJ2-4; TRBD1 matches 8 bases. CDR1 SGHRS and CDR2 YFSETQ come from the germline V gene. The length of the CDR3 is 14 residues. The junction had 9 bases not matched to a gene; V was cut back by 7 bases and J by 6 bases. DNA of the CDR3: TGCGCCAGCGGCCTTGGAGACAGGGGAAACATTCAGTACTTC. Its protein product is CASGLGDRGNIQYF.

The J gene is TRBJ2-7, the V gene TRBV6-6; no clear D gene. The CDR3 contains 15 residues. Germline loops: CDR1 MNHNY, CDR2 SVGAGI (reference sequence). The V gene lost 11 bases and the J gene lost 2 bases, with 22 bases spanning the gap. The CDR3 is CASSTAQRAPYEQYF. CDR3 coding DNA: TGTGCCTCCAGCACCGCACAGAGAGCACCCTACGAGCAGTACTTC.

V gene TRBV3-1 combines with J gene TRBJ2-5; 8 nucleotides match TRBD2. Germline trimming cut 3 bases from V and 0 bases from J; bases unmatched to any gene: 0. This CDR3 has 14 amino acids. Germline values: CDR1 LGHDT, CDR2 YNNKEL (reference sequence). The CDR3 DNA follows: TGTGCCAGCAGCCAGACTAGCGACCAAGAGACCCAGTACTTC. This gives the protein CASSQTSDQETQYF.

This clonotype was observed many times. V usage is TRBV6-5 and J usage is TRBJ2-3, with D unclear. The CDR3 has 14 amino acids. Germline CDR1 and CDR2: MNHEY and SVGAGI. Trimming cost V 3 bases and J 3 bases, with 10 bases left between them. CDR3 region: CASSYRVSTDTQYF. For the CDR3, the DNA is TGTGCCAGCAGTTATAGAGTCTCAACAGATACGCAGTATTTT.

This clonotype was seen repeatedly, ten times or more. The rearrangement links TRBV7-9 to TRBJ2-5; unclear D gene. This CDR3 comprises 13 residues. The V gene's germline CDR1 is SEHNR and CDR2 FQNEAQ (reference sequence). V dropped 0 bases and J dropped 5 bases, with 7 bases sitting between them. The CDR3 DNA reads TGTGCCAGCAGCTTAGCGACGACGGAGACCCAGTACTTC. It is translated as CASSLATTETQYF.

The chain carries TRBV6-6 and TRBJ2-3, with D unclear. Germline CDR1 reads MNHNY; CDR2 reads SVGAGI (reference sequence). V lost 2 bases, J lost 5 bases, and 8 bases lay in between. The CDR3 extends over 13 amino acids. CDR3 nucleotide sequence: TGTGCCAGCAGTTACGGGCCGCAAGATACGCAGTATTTT. Residues: CASSYGPQDTQYF.

This clonotype has only a few counts. The chain recombines TRBV4-2 with TRBJ2-1; maybe TRBD1 (5 bases). This CDR3 region has 18 residues. The germline V gene has CDR1 LGHNA and CDR2 YNFKEQ. V was cut by 0 bases and J by 6 bases, with 21 bases left in between. CDR3 protein: CASSQELIGEGRANEQFF. The CDR3 nucleotides read TGTGCCAGCAGCCAAGAGCTAATAGGGGAAGGCCGGGCCAATGAGCAGTTCTTC.

This clonotype was picked up a small number of times. The gene calls are TRBV15 and TRBJ2-3; D remains unclear. The CDR3 contains 14 residues. Trimming removed 2 bases from V and 2 bases from J, with 8 bases in between. Looked up from germline, CDR1 is LNHNV and CDR2 is YYDKDF (reference sequence). CDR3: CATSRRPNTDTQYF. The CDR3 DNA sequence: TGTGCCACCAGCAGACGCCCTAACACAGATACGCAGTATTTT.

This clonotype has just a few counts. The chain uses TRBV15 and TRBJ1-2; D not resolved. CDR1 is LNHNV, CDR2 YYDKDF, per germline (reference sequence). The CDR3 contains 14 residues. V was pared by 0 bases and J by 4 bases, with 9 bases between. CDR3 sequence: CATSRDIASYGYTF. The CDR3 region has the DNA TGTGCCACCAGCAGAGATATCGCCTCCTATGGCTACACCTTC.

J is TRBJ1-2 and V is TRBV27, with D unresolved. Looked up from germline, CDR1 is MNHEY and CDR2 is SMNVEV (reference sequence). Trimming cost V 3 bases and J 8 bases, with 16 bases left between them. The CDR3 consists of 14 residues. CDR3 region: CASSFLGTGWGYTF. CDR3 nucleotides: TGTGCCAGCAGTTTCCTCGGAACGGGGTGGGGCTACACCTTC.

In the case of this clonotype: One end of the junction does not line up with germline, which may come from a read error. This chain links TRBV4-2 with TRBJ1-5; D is ambiguous. The CDR3 totals 15 residues. Germline V lookup: CDR1 LGHNA, CDR2 YNFKEQ. CDR3 coding DNA: TGTGTCAGCAGCCTCGATGGGATGGGAAATCAGCCCCAGCATTTT. The encoded protein is CVSSLDGMGNQPQHF.

J is TRBJ2-5 and V is TRBV6-1, with 7 positions matching TRBD2. Germline V gene data show CDR1 as MNHNS and CDR2 as SASEGT. The CDR3 extends over 14 amino acids. The trim removed 6 bases at V and 2 bases at J, leaving 6 bases unmatched. The CDR3 DNA reads as TGTGCCAGCAGACCAACTAGCGAACAAGAGACCCAGTACTTC. This gives the protein CASRPTSEQETQYF.

This clonotype was seen a few times. V gene TRBV9 combines with J gene TRBJ2-7; D call uncertain. Germline V gene data show CDR1 as SGDLS and CDR2 as YYNGEE. V lost 3 bases and J lost 3, with 10 bases in between. This CDR3 spans 13 amino acids. The CDR3 coding sequence is TGTGCCAGCAGCGCACCCTCCGACTACGAGCAGTACTTC. It translates to CASSAPSDYEQYF.

This clonotype was detected only a few times. CDR3 coding DNA: TGTGCCAGCAGTTACACGTGGGGGGCTTCTAATGAAAAACTGTTTTTT. It specifies CASSYTWGASNEKLFF. The V call is TRBV6-5, the J call TRBJ1-4, with D perhaps TRBD1 (6 bases). The germline gives CDR1 MNHEY, CDR2 SVGAGI. Trimming pared 2 bases from V and 3 bases from J, leaving 13 bases between. The CDR3 is made up of 16 amino acids.

V and J are TRBV3-1 and TRBJ1-5; D gene ambiguous. This CDR3 spans 14 amino acids. Trimming removed 0 bases at V and 9 bases at J, with 12 bases between. Germline V lookup: CDR1 LGHDT, CDR2 YNNKEL (reference sequence). The DNA of the CDR3 is TGTGCCAGCAGCCAAGATCCCATATTTCTGCCCCAGCATTTT. Residues: CASSQDPIFLPQHF.

This chain joins TRBV12-3 or TRBV12-4 and TRBJ2-2; TRBD1 might be the D (6 bases). Trimming left V 3 bases short and J 6 bases short, with 14 bases between. The CDR3 is made up of 15 amino acids. Here the CDR3 DNA reads TGTGCCAGCAGTTTCCTACAGGGTAGTGCCGGGGAGCTGTTTTTT. Translation: CASSFLQGSAGELFF.

This clonotype appeared once. This rearrangement joins TRBV3-1 to TRBJ2-3, with D tentatively TRBD1 or TRBD2 (5 bases each). The V end was cut by 3 bases, the J end by 5 bases, with 18 bases between. Germline V lookup: CDR1 LGHDT, CDR2 YNNKEL (reference sequence). There are 16 residues in the CDR3. The CDR3 is CASSHLAYGAGDTQYF. The CDR3 DNA reads as TGTGCCAGCAGCCACCTAGCTTACGGGGCTGGAGATACGCAGTATTTT.

CDR3 sequence reads: CASSVRLAEGYTF. CDR3 sequence (DNA): TGCGCCAGCAGCGTACGGTTGGCGGAAGGCTACACCTTC. J is TRBJ1-2 and V is TRBV5-1; D remains unclear. The V and J ends lost 4 bases and 8 bases respectively, with 15 bases between them. The CDR3 contains 13 residues. Per the germline V gene, CDR1 is SGHRS and CDR2 is YFSETQ.

The chain recombines TRBV29-1 with TRBJ1-2; a weak D match, TRBD1 (6 bases). Per the germline V gene, CDR1 is SQVTM and CDR2 is ANQGSEA. V was trimmed by 6 bases and J by 7 bases, leaving 18 bases between them. The length of the CDR3 is 13 residues. CDR3 sequence: CSVKPTGARGYTF. The CDR3 DNA follows: TGCAGCGTAAAACCGACAGGTGCCCGTGGCTACACCTTC. The full variable domain, completed using reference TRBV29-1 and TRBJ1-2, is SAVISQKPSRDICQRGTSLTIQCQVDSQVTMMFWYRQQPGQSLTLIATANQGSEATYESGFVIDKFPISRPNLTFSTLTVSNMSPEDSSIYLCSVKPTGARGYTFGSGTRLTVV.

In its sample, this clonotype was seen a few times. The chain links TRBV5-1 to TRBJ2-2, with TRBD1 matching 10 bases. J was trimmed by 7 bases and V by 2 bases; bases with no gene match: 11. The CDR3 consists of 17 residues. CDR1 is SGHRS and CDR2 is YFSETQ in the germline V gene. CDR3 sequence (DNA): TGCGCCAGCAGCTTTGAGAGACAGGGGGCGCATAACGGGGAGCTGTTTTTT. Translation: CASSFERQGAHNGELFF. Based on the CDR3 plus reference TRBV5-1 and TRBJ2-2, the full variable domain is KAGVTQTPRYLIKTRGQQVTLSCSPISGHRSVSWYQQTPGQGLQFLFEYFSETQRNKGNFPGRFSGRQFSNSRSEMNVSTLELGDSALYLCASSFERQGAHNGELFFGEGSRLTVL.

As for this clonotype: This could be a read error, since a much larger clone is one nucleotide away. This chain joins TRBV4-1 and TRBJ2-5; TRBD2 matches 15 bases. With the DNA end fitting TRBJ2-1 better, the J assignment may be wrong. CDR3 length: 16 amino acids. The V gene's germline CDR1 is MGHRA and CDR2 YSYEKL. The CDR3 sequence is CASSRGTSGGQETQFF. CDR3 DNA sequence: TGCGCCAGCAGCCGTGGGACTAGCGGGGGGCAAGAGACCCAGTTCTTC.

The rearrangement uses TRBV7-2 and TRBJ2-2; D is unclear. The germline gives CDR1 SGHTA, CDR2 FQGNSA. V lost 3 bases and J 6 bases, leaving 8 bases between the germline ends. CDR3 length: 13 amino acids. The CDR3 DNA reads as TGTGCCAGCAGCTTTACATCCGCCGGGGAGCTGTTTTTT. Amino acids: CASSFTSAGELFF.

Concerning this clonotype itself: An end of the junction differs from the germline gene, which may be a read error. J is TRBJ1-4 and V is TRBV6-2 or TRBV6-3; D is uncertain. The CDR3 is 15 residues long. From germline, CDR1 is MNHEY and CDR2 SVGEGT. The CDR3 DNA reads TGTGCCAGCAGTTACGGCCGGGGAATAGGTGAAAAGCTGTTTTTT. Its translation: CASSYGRGIGEKLFF.

CDR3 protein: CASGGEGVYYGYTF. The CDR3 coding sequence is TGTGCCAGCGGAGGGGAAGGGGTTTATTATGGCTACACCTTC. This chain uses TRBV28 with TRBJ1-2; D perhaps matches TRBD1 (5 bases). Trimming pared 8 bases from V and 5 bases from J, leaving 18 bases between. Germline V gene lookup returns CDR1 MDHEN and CDR2 SYDVKM. The CDR3 sequence is 14 residues long.

This rearrangement joins TRBV7-9 to TRBJ1-1; TRBD1 might be the D (5 bases). CDR1 SEHNR and CDR2 FQNEAQ come from the germline V gene (reference sequence). The germline V and J ends were trimmed by 6 bases and 2 bases, with 10 bases remaining between them. This CDR3 comprises 13 residues. Here the CDR3 reads CASSPQANTEAFF. Written as DNA, the CDR3 is TGTGCCAGCAGTCCACAGGCAAACACTGAAGCTTTCTTT.